One sample yielded the 22 T cell receptor beta chains listed below, sequenced in a study of cytomegalovirus exposure and HLA in healthy donors. Amplification used 60 Vbeta primers and 13 Jbeta primers. The assay was immunoSEQ multiplex PCR, and TCRdb's table has in-frame clones only and misses some. The repertoire holds roughly 130,000 clones, with over 70% as singletons. The sample consisted of PBMCs. The origin of the receptors is a woman aged 55-70 years in good health and CMV-seropositive.

This clone was seen only once. This sequence joins TRBV6-1 and TRBJ1-2; D may be TRBD1 (5 bases). Germline CDR1 reads MNHNS; CDR2 reads SASEGT. With 4 bases removed from V and 8 bases from J, the gap between germline ends came to 11 bases. CDR3 length equals 12 residues. The CDR3 coding sequence is TGTGCCAGCAGTGCGGCAGGGCACGGCTACACCTTC. Residues: CASSAAGHGYTF.

The rearrangement uses TRBV6-5 and TRBJ1-2; 9 nucleotides line up with TRBD1. The germline V gene has CDR1 MNHEY and CDR2 SVGAGI. Trimming took 6 bases from V and 8 from J; bases not matched to a gene: 13. The length of the CDR3 is 15 residues. This CDR3 reads CASSLRPGQGGGYTF. In DNA form, the CDR3 reads TGTGCCAGCAGCCTGAGACCGGGACAGGGTGGCGGCTACACCTTC.

The chain links TRBV5-4 to TRBJ1-2; D call uncertain. The CDR3 covers 15 residues. V lost 6 bases to trimming and J lost 1 base, with 16 bases between them. Germline-derived CDR1 and CDR2 are SGHNT and YYREEE (reference sequence). The CDR3 is CASTTREGYNYGYTF. The DNA of the CDR3 is TGTGCCAGCACCACAAGGGAGGGATATAACTATGGCTACACCTTC.

The chain carries TRBV5-6 and TRBJ2-4, with no clear D. Trimming stripped 1 base from V and 11 bases from J, with 13 bases between. The length of the CDR3 is 13 residues. The germline V gene encodes CDR1 SGHDT and CDR2 YYEEEE. The CDR3 region is CASSLNRSPFQYF. DNA for the CDR3: TGTGCCAGCAGCTTGAATCGTTCTCCGTTTCAGTACTTC. The full variable domain, its missing parts supplied by reference TRBV5-6 and TRBJ2-4, is DAGVTQSPTHLIKTRGQQVTLRCSPKSGHDTVSWYQQALGQGPQFIFQYYEEEERQRGNFPDRFSGHQFPNYSSELNVNALLLGDSALYLCASSLNRSPFQYFGAGTRLSVL.

The chain carries TRBV27 and TRBJ1-2; TRBD1 matches at 10 bases. The CDR3 is made up of 18 amino acids. V gave up 5 bases and J gave up 5 bases; unmatched junction bases: 17. In germline, CDR1 is MNHEY, CDR2 SMNVEV (reference sequence). The CDR3 DNA sequence: TGTGCCAGCAGTCCACAAATTACAGGACAGGGGGGGAGTTATGGCTACACCTTC. Translation: CASSPQITGQGGSYGYTF.

The V gene is TRBV15, the J gene TRBJ2-2, with 7 nucleotides matching TRBD2. Per the germline V gene, CDR1 is LNHNV and CDR2 is YYDKDF (reference sequence). CDR3 length: 15 amino acids. V dropped 7 bases and J dropped 6; count of bases not matched to a gene: 11. The CDR3 DNA is TGTGCCACCAAACCGGGGGGAGGTTTCGCCGGGGAGCTGTTTTTT. This translates into CATKPGGGFAGELFF.

The chain links TRBV18 to TRBJ1-4; D not certain. This CDR3 region has 15 residues. Germline V CDR1 and CDR2: KGHSH, LQKENI. Trimming removed 4 bases from V and 6 bases from J, with 15 bases in between. The CDR3 loop reads CASSLPNAADEKLFF. The CDR3 DNA reads as TGTGCCAGCTCACTCCCTAATGCCGCCGATGAAAAACTGTTTTTT. The whole variable domain, filled in from reference TRBV18 and TRBJ1-4, reads NAGVMQNPRHLVRRRGQEARLRCSPMKGHSHVYWYRQLPEEGLKFMVYLQKENIIDESGMPKERFSAEFPKEGPSILRIQQVVRGDSAAYFCASSLPNAADEKLFFGSGTQLSVL.

This clone was observed at least ten times. The chain is built from TRBV7-9 and TRBJ1-1; D is unresolved. Germline-derived CDR1 and CDR2 are SEHNR and FQNEAQ (reference sequence). The V gene lost 5 bases and the J gene lost 4 bases, with 8 bases spanning the gap. CDR3 size: 12 residues. CDR3 nucleotide sequence: TGTGCCAGCAGCCCCAGCGGCACTGAAGCTTTCTTT. Translation gives CASSPSGTEAFF.

This clone was observed once. CDR3 DNA sequence: TGTGCCAGCTCACCCGGGCAGGGGAGAAGCTCCTACGAGCAGTACTTC. Its protein is CASSPGQGRSSYEQYF. The rearrangement links TRBV18 to TRBJ2-7; a weak D match, TRBD1 (6 bases). This CDR3 is built from 16 residues. The V gene's germline CDR1 is KGHSH and CDR2 LQKENI. Between the trimmed V and J ends, which lost 3 bases and 0 bases, there was a span of 15 bases. The complete variable domain, with remaining parts taken from reference TRBV18 and TRBJ2-7, reads NAGVMQNPRHLVRRRGQEARLRCSPMKGHSHVYWYRQLPEEGLKFMVYLQKENIIDESGMPKERFSAEFPKEGPSILRIQQVVRGDSAAYFCASSPGQGRSSYEQYFGPGTRLTVT.

The sample holds one count of this clone. The chain joins TRBV6-1 to TRBJ1-2, with TRBD1 matching 10 bases. CDR3 length: 18 amino acids. V gave up 0 bases and J gave up 8 bases; unmatched junction bases: 15. CDR1 MNHNS and CDR2 SASEGT come from the germline V gene. This CDR3 reads CASSEAGRTGGYLRGYTF. CDR3 bases: TGTGCCAGCAGTGAAGCGGGTCGGACAGGGGGGTATCTCCGGGGCTACACCTTC.

The chain's CDR3 is CSAQRQASGYTF. In DNA form, the CDR3 reads TGCAGCGCTCAAAGACAGGCTTCTGGCTACACCTTC. The chain has TRBV29-1 and TRBJ1-2; D perhaps matches TRBD1 (6 bases). V was trimmed by 7 bases and J by 7 bases, leaving 16 bases between them. Germline CDR1 and CDR2: SQVTM and ANQGSEA. The CDR3 extends over 12 amino acids.

CDR3 in DNA: TGTGCCAGCAGTCCGAGGTCAGCATCGAACACTGAAGCTTTCTTT. Amino acids: CASSPRSASNTEAFF. V is TRBV11-2 and J is TRBJ1-1; D unresolved. V was clipped by 6 bases and J by 1 base, with 15 bases between them. The CDR3 contains 15 residues. The germline gives CDR1 SGHAT, CDR2 FQNNGV.

V and J are TRBV9 and TRBJ1-3; D is possibly TRBD1 (5 bases). V gave up 0 bases and J gave up 1 base, with 8 bases separating them. The CDR3 is 15 amino acids. Germline CDR1 and CDR2: SGDLS and YYNGEE. CDR3 sequence: CASSVEAGSGNTIYF. The CDR3 nucleotides are TGTGCCAGCAGCGTAGAGGCAGGGTCTGGAAACACCATATATTTT.

The chain links TRBV6-5 to TRBJ1-1, with TRBD1 matching over 8 bases. There are 15 residues in the CDR3. After removal of 0 bases from V and 5 bases from J, the junction contained 5 bases not matched to a gene. CDR1 and CDR2 (germline): MNHEY, SVGAGI. The CDR3 loop reads CASSYSQGARTEAFF. The CDR3 region has the DNA TGTGCCAGCAGTTACTCGCAGGGGGCGCGGACTGAAGCTTTCTTT.

V usage is TRBV4-2 and J usage is TRBJ1-2; 7 bases align to TRBD1. CDR1 LGHNA and CDR2 YNFKEQ come from the germline V gene. The CDR3 sequence is 15 residues long. V shed 3 bases and J 8 bases; nucleotides not matched to a gene: 12. This CDR3 reads CASSQTGTALVGYTF. CDR3 nucleotide sequence: TGTGCCAGCAGCCAGACCGGGACAGCATTAGTGGGCTACACCTTC.

The V call is TRBV5-4, the J call TRBJ1-4; possible D gene TRBD1, 5 bases. Between the trimmed V and J ends, which lost 2 bases and 8 bases, there was a span of 19 bases. CDR1 and CDR2 from the germline V gene are SGHNT and YYREEE (reference sequence). The CDR3 loop spans 16 amino acids. The CDR3 protein is CASSLRVGQGGEKLFF. The CDR3 region has the DNA TGTGCCAGCAGCTTAAGAGTAGGGCAGGGAGGGGAAAAACTGTTTTTT.

The chain recombines TRBV5-6 with TRBJ2-6, with D perhaps TRBD1 (5 bases). Germline CDR1 SGHDT, CDR2 YYEEEE. There are 14 residues in the CDR3. The V end was cut by 4 bases, the J end by 1 base, with 6 bases between. The CDR3 sequence is CASSQGSGANVLTF. The DNA for the CDR3 is TGTGCCAGCAGCCAGGGTTCTGGGGCCAACGTCCTGACTTTC.

A few counts support this clone. The chain joins TRBV29-1 to TRBJ2-2; D possibly corresponds to TRBD2 (6 bases). The CDR3 is made up of 13 amino acids. The V and J ends lost 3 bases and 7 bases respectively, with 12 bases between them. In germline, CDR1 is SQVTM, CDR2 ANQGSEA. The chain's CDR3 is CSVDRLVGGELFF. The CDR3 DNA is TGCAGCGTTGACAGACTAGTCGGCGGGGAGCTGTTTTTT.

V gene TRBV6-5 combines with J gene TRBJ2-5; D uncertain. The DNA end is more similar to TRBJ2-7, so the J call may be wrong. This CDR3 contains 14 residues. The germline V gene encodes CDR1 MNHEY and CDR2 SVGAGI. The CDR3 DNA follows: TGTGCCAGCAGTAGAGACACCCGTTCCTACGAGCAGTACTTC. Its translation: CASSRDTRSYEQYF.

In its sample, this clone was seen a few times. The genes are TRBV6-5 and TRBJ2-3; a possible D gene is TRBD2 (6 bases). Trimming stripped 6 bases from V and 6 bases from J, with 13 bases between. The CDR3 runs to 13 residues. Germline V CDR1 and CDR2: MNHEY, SVGAGI. The CDR3 loop reads CASSPGDSDTQYF. Written as DNA, the CDR3 is TGTGCCAGCAGCCCGGGGGACTCCGATACGCAGTATTTT.

The chain carries TRBV25-1 and TRBJ1-2; D remains ambiguous. The V and J ends lost 6 bases and 5 bases respectively, with 10 bases between them. The germline CDR1 and CDR2 sequences are MGHDK and SYGVNS. This CDR3 region has 12 residues. Here the CDR3 reads CASSPTEYGYTF. CDR3 bases: TGTGCCAGCAGCCCGACTGAGTATGGCTACACCTTC.

The gene calls are TRBV9 and TRBJ2-7; D is perhaps TRBD1 (6 bases). This CDR3 has 14 residues. CDR1 and CDR2 from the germline V gene are SGDLS and YYNGEE. V lost 4 bases to trimming and J lost 1 base, with 12 bases between them. DNA of the CDR3: TGTGCCAGCAGCCCCCGAGGGGGTTCCTACGAGCAGTACTTC. Translating it yields CASSPRGGSYEQYF.